The 4 T cell receptor beta chains reported below all come from one sample, sequenced in a study of neurological immune-mediated disorders. Time point reported: longitudinal time-point 3. TCRdb re-derived calls from the 5' RACE reads in MiXCR, one entry per CDR3 protein. The sample holds approximately 58,000 distinct CDR3 sequences, approximately 8.4% seen once. Sequencing was carried out using PBMCs. All receptors derive from a woman aged 35 to 49 in good health.

The sample holds many counts of this clonotype. The V call is TRBV5-1, the J call TRBJ1-6; D is possibly TRBD1 (6 bases). Deletions cut 2 bases from V and 1 base from J, with 16 bases between. The CDR3 is made up of 18 amino acids. The germline V gene has CDR1 SGHRS and CDR2 YFSETQ. CDR3 nucleotides: TGCGCCAGCAGCTTTGGAGCCGAACAGGGATCCTATAATTCACCCCTCCACTTT. Protein: CASSFGAEQGSYNSPLHF.

This clonotype has ten or more counts. The chain has TRBV5-1 and TRBJ1-4; TRBD1 matches 7 bases. The germline V gene encodes CDR1 SGHRS and CDR2 YFSETQ. The CDR3 consists of 16 residues. V shed 2 bases and J 0 bases; nucleotides not matched to a gene: 4. The CDR3 DNA sequence: TGCGCCAGCAGCTTCTCCGGGACAGCAACTAATGAAAAACTGTTTTTT. Residues: CASSFSGTATNEKLFF.

This clonotype was counted at least ten times. The chain has TRBV29-1 and TRBJ2-3, with D perhaps given as TRBD1 or TRBD2 (5 bases each). The CDR3 length is 11 residues. The V gene's germline CDR1 is SQVTM and CDR2 ANQGSEA. The germline V and J ends were trimmed by 4 bases and 7 bases, with 9 bases remaining between them. Written as DNA, the CDR3 is TGCAGCGTTGGGGGGTGGAATACGCAGTATTTT. Protein: CSVGGWNTQYF.

This chain uses TRBV29-1 with TRBJ1-5; possibly TRBD1 for D (6 bases). The CDR3 is 13 amino acids. V gave up 6 bases and J gave up 4 bases, with 13 bases separating them. CDR1 SQVTM and CDR2 ANQGSEA come from the germline V gene. The chain's CDR3 is CSVGAGENQPQHF. CDR3 in DNA: TGCAGCGTAGGGGCAGGGGAAAATCAGCCCCAGCATTTT.